This record concerns one T cell receptor beta chain sequence. The target antigen is unknown. This entry belongs to a study of T cell responses to AZD1222 COVID-19 vaccine. Germline trimming cut 2 bases from V and 4 bases from J; bases unmatched to any gene: 14. Germline CDR1 and CDR2: LGHNT and FRNRAP. The CDR3 is 18 amino acids. Analyses pooled second doses at about 4 or about 12 weeks. This table comes from immunoSEQ multiplex PCR, and its TCRdb copy is limited to in-frame clones, with some not included. Counted here are 150,000 to 200,000 clones, 90% to 95% occurring once; the ten biggest clones make up about 1.5%. Study conclusions and caveats: Targeting of unmutated variant regions was reportedly seen in nearly half of spike-specific TCRs. Only a handful of individuals given AZD1222 were seropositive at baseline. Repertoire samples came only from after the peak T cell response.

The source material was peripheral blood, sampled 28 days after the second AZD1222 dose. The V gene is TRBV12-5, the J gene TRBJ2-1, with TRBD2 identical over 7 bases. The sequence came from an adult who received the AZD1222 COVID-19 vaccine. CDR3 nucleotides: TGTGCTAGTGGTTTGCGGGGGGTCTTAGCCGAAGGATACAATGAGCAGTTCTTC. As protein: CASGLRGVLAEGYNEQFF.